This paragraph reports one TCR beta chain. The entry originates in a study of blood T cell repertoires in COVID-19. Across the whole study: Material from acute and convalescent COVID-19 was sourced from the United States, Italy and Spain. Sample material is recorded as cDNA or gDNA derived from T cells, B-cell-depleted T cells, or PBMCs.

In the study's own analysis: Amplified reference gene primers provided the basis for estimating nucleated cell counts. TCRdb's table, derived via immunoSEQ multiplex PCR, lists solely in-frame clones and lacks some. D and trimming were read from the DNA, whereas the V and J calls and clone size are those reported in that table. The sample lists about 140,000 clones, roughly 82% occurring once. The V end lost 6 bases, the J end lost 6 bases, and 12 bases lay between the germline ends. This CDR3 contains 12 residues. The V gene is TRBV12-3 or TRBV12-4, the J gene TRBJ2-7, with a weak D call TRBD1 (6 bases). Sequenced: peripheral blood. This TCR derives from a man aged 80 or over with acute or convalescent COVID-19. This CDR3 reads CASSLQGLEQYF. The CDR3 DNA reads TGTGCCAGCAGCCTACAGGGCCTCGAGCAGTACTTC.